The clone carrying this T cell receptor beta chain was detected a few times. The target antigen is unknown. This sample stems from a study of CD8 T cells in ankylosing spondylitis. Findings and caveats of the study: What seemed typical of ankylosing spondylitis blood was a TCR beta motif built from fewer than ten highly homologous variants.

MiXCR, applied by TCRdb to the 5' RACE reads, yields one record per CDR3 protein. The sample consists of some 800,000 distinct CDR3 sequences, over 9.5% of them appearing once. Germline CDR1 SGHTA, CDR2 FQGNSA. J was trimmed by 5 bases and V by 5 bases; bases with no gene match: 5. CDR3 size: 15 residues. The V and J genes are TRBV7-2 and TRBJ2-1, with 11 positions matching TRBD2. The sequenced sample was blood, either unsorted or a sorted T cell fraction (not recorded which). This receptor was obtained from a male donor with ankylosing spondylitis. The CDR3 region has the DNA TGTGCCAGCAGCCCCCGACTAGCGGGGAACAATGAGCAGTTCTTC. Translation gives CASSPRLAGNNEQFF.